Listed here are 13 T cell receptor beta chains from one sample, sequenced in a study of cytomegalovirus exposure and HLA in healthy donors (dated by TCRdb to about 2017). The library was prepared using the immunoSEQ multiplex PCR assay. TCRdb holds this immuneACCESS table with in-frame rearrangements only. Some clones are missing; in checked studies, unresolved V genes explain under half, and the rest has no known cause. This sample holds 280,000 or so clones; 70% to 90% were observed only once. The leading ten clones occupy roughly 1% of the sample. Sequences were obtained from PBMCs. The receptors were gathered from a woman younger than 35 in good health and CMV-seronegative.

The V call is TRBV27, the J call TRBJ1-5; D not certain. Germline lookup yields CDR1 MNHEY and CDR2 SMNVEV (reference sequence). The CDR3 covers 15 residues. V was shortened by 6 bases and J by 0 bases, with 12 bases between the two germline ends. Written as DNA, the CDR3 is TGTGCCAGCAGGGAAGCGGTTAATAGCAATCAGCCCCAGCATTTT. It is translated as CASREAVNSNQPQHF.

The gene calls are TRBV25-1 and TRBJ1-4; TRBD1 matches at 8 bases. Germline assignment: CDR1 MGHDK and CDR2 SYGVNS. The J segment lost 7 bases and the V segment lost 3 bases, leaving 7 bases of the junction unmatched. There are 15 residues in the CDR3. This chain's CDR3 is CASSDPGRGLEKLFF. In nucleotides, the CDR3 is TGTGCCAGCAGTGATCCTGGCAGGGGGCTTGAAAAACTGTTTTTT.

The chain links TRBV20-1 to TRBJ1-4, with D hard to call. The CDR3 totals 11 residues. V lost 5 bases to trimming and J lost 8 bases, with 9 bases between them. The V gene's germline CDR1 is DFQATT and CDR2 SNEGSKA (reference sequence). CDR3 protein: CSAFESEKLFF. As DNA, the CDR3 is TGCAGTGCTTTTGAGAGCGAAAAACTGTTTTTT.

This rearrangement joins TRBV14 to TRBJ2-7; D is possibly TRBD1 (6 bases). The V gene's germline CDR1 is SGHDN and CDR2 FVKESK. Trimming left V 1 base short and J 0 bases short, with 10 bases between. The CDR3 contains 15 residues. The CDR3 sequence is CASSQVGTLSYEQYF. The CDR3 DNA sequence: TGTGCCAGCAGCCAAGTGGGGACACTCTCCTACGAGCAGTACTTC.

The rearrangement joins TRBV28 to TRBJ2-7, with a weak D call TRBD1 (5 bases). Germline V gene sequence: CDR1 MDHEN, CDR2 SYDVKM. V shed 6 bases and J shed 7 bases, with 13 bases lying between them. The CDR3 runs to 12 residues. The CDR3 DNA sequence: TGTGCCAGCAGGGCAACAGGAACGGAGCAGTACTTC. This translates into CASRATGTEQYF.

The chain carries TRBV28 and TRBJ2-1, with 8 bases fitting TRBD2. This CDR3 spans 19 amino acids. CDR1 and CDR2 (germline): MDHEN, SYDVKM. The junction had 20 bases not matched to a gene; V was cut back by 2 bases and J by 8 bases. The CDR3 loop reads CASSLSLAGRVPGFHEQFF. CDR3 DNA: TGTGCCAGCAGTTTAAGTCTAGCGGGCCGGGTTCCGGGGTTCCATGAGCAGTTCTTC.

V and J are TRBV5-5 and TRBJ1-5, with D uncertain. Between the trimmed V and J ends, which lost 0 bases and 2 bases, there was a span of 9 bases. In germline, CDR1 is SGHKS, CDR2 YYEKEE (reference sequence). This CDR3 contains 15 residues. In nucleotides, the CDR3 is TGTGCCAGCAGCTTGGCGCCCGGAGGCAATCAGCCCCAGCATTTT. Residues: CASSLAPGGNQPQHF.

J is TRBJ2-2 and V is TRBV11-1, with D hard to call. V was cut by 4 bases and J by 4 bases, with 4 bases left in between. CDR3 length: 12 residues. The germline gives CDR1 SGHAT, CDR2 FQDESV (reference sequence). The CDR3 region is CASSSFTGELFF. The CDR3 DNA reads as TGTGCCAGCAGCTCCTTCACCGGGGAGCTGTTTTTT.

This sequence joins TRBV9 and TRBJ2-3; 12 nucleotides agree with TRBD2. With 0 bases clipped from V and 5 bases from J, the junction kept 7 bases outside the gene matches. Germline V gene sequence: CDR1 SGDLS, CDR2 YYNGEE. The CDR3 is 17 residues long. This CDR3 reads CASSVETSGRKIDTQYF. Here the CDR3 DNA reads TGTGCCAGCAGCGTAGAGACTAGCGGGAGAAAGATAGATACGCAGTATTTT.

The CDR3 region has the DNA TGCGCCAGCAGTGAGTGGGCTAGCGGGACAGATACGCAGTATTTT. Translation gives CASSEWASGTDTQYF. The rearrangement links TRBV10-1 to TRBJ2-3, with 8 bases aligning to TRBD2. The CDR3 is 15 residues long. With V trimmed by 1 base and J by 3 bases, 3 bases remained unmatched. Germline lookup yields CDR1 WNHNN and CDR2 SYGVQD (reference sequence).

J is TRBJ2-5 and V is TRBV29-1; 9 bases line up with TRBD2. The V gene end was trimmed by 6 bases and the J gene end by 4 bases; junction bases not matched to a gene: 18. Germline V gene sequence: CDR1 SQVTM, CDR2 ANQGSEA. CDR3 length equals 17 residues. CDR3 region: CSVHSFLAGAIRETQYF. The CDR3 DNA sequence: TGCAGCGTCCACTCATTTTTAGCGGGAGCGATTCGAGAGACCCAGTACTTC.

This chain uses TRBV5-1 with TRBJ2-1; tentatively, D is TRBD2 (5 bases). V was pared by 4 bases and J by 4 bases, with 21 bases between. Germline CDR1 reads SGHRS; CDR2 reads YFSETQ. The CDR3 has 17 residues. CDR3 in DNA: TGCGCCAGCAGCCCCTACCAGCGGCCTGGGCATTACAATGAGCAGTTCTTC. As protein: CASSPYQRPGHYNEQFF.

The rearrangement uses TRBV28 and TRBJ1-3; D might be TRBD1 (5 bases). The germline V gene has CDR1 MDHEN and CDR2 SYDVKM. There are 15 residues in the CDR3. The germline V and J ends were trimmed by 4 bases and 4 bases, with 14 bases remaining between them. The CDR3 DNA reads as TGTGCCAGCAGTTCAGGCGGGGGGGACGGAAACACCATATATTTT. Encoded protein: CASSSGGGDGNTIYF.